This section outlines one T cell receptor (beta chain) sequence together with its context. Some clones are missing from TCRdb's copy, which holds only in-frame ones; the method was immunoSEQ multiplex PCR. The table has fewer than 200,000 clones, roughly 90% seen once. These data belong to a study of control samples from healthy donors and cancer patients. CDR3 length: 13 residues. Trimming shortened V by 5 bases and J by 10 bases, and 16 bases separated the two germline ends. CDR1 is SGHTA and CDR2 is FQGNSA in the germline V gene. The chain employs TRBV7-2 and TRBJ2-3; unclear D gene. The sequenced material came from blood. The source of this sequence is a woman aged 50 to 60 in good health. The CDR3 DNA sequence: TGTGCCAGCAGCCCCACCCCTACCGCTTCGCAGTATTTT. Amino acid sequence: CASSPTPTASQYF.